The 11 T cell receptor beta chains in this list originate from one sample, sequenced in a study of regulatory T cells in long-lasting Graves disease. Library construction for TCR beta used iRepertoire HTBI primers and Arm-PCR of CDR3 regions. TCRdb passed the multiplex PCR reads through MiXCR, listing each CDR3 protein once. In the table there are approximately 300,000 distinct CDR3 sequences, 15% to 20% of which are singletons. Time point reported: newly diagnosed GD, antithyroid drugs for less than 3 months. RNA extracted from PBMCs served as the sequencing template. The sample was peripheral blood mononuclear cells (PBMCs), taken at new diagnosis, from a patient treated with antithyroid drugs. The receptors were sampled from a female donor with Graves disease.

J is TRBJ2-5 and V is TRBV11-2, with TRBD2 matching over 7 bases. Trimming removed 4 bases from V and 1 base from J; junction bases left unmatched: 6. CDR1 is SGHAT, CDR2 FQNNGV, per germline. The CDR3 has 15 residues. The CDR3 nucleotides read TGTGCCAGCAGCTCCCATCTAGCGGCCCAAGAGACCCAGTACTTC. Its protein product is CASSSHLAAQETQYF.

The chain is built from TRBV11-2 and TRBJ1-1, with D unresolved. Trimming left V 5 bases short and J 7 bases short, with 20 bases between. This CDR3 region has 15 residues. The germline gives CDR1 SGHAT, CDR2 FQNNGV. The CDR3 loop reads CASSARTFERFEAFF. DNA of the CDR3: TGTGCCAGCAGCGCCAGGACCTTCGAAAGGTTTGAAGCTTTCTTT.

This clonotype showed up many times. The rearrangement joins TRBV20-1 to TRBJ1-5, with D possibly TRBD1 on 6 matching bases. CDR3 size: 15 residues. CDR1 is DFQATT and CDR2 is SNEGSKA in the germline V gene (reference sequence). The V end was cut by 0 bases, the J end by 5 bases, with 14 bases between. In DNA, the CDR3 is TGCAGTGCTAGAGATGGGGGGGCTCGGTATCAGCCCCAGCATTTT. Protein: CSARDGGARYQPQHF.

This clonotype has at least ten counts. The rearrangement links TRBV7-9 to TRBJ1-2, with TRBD1 identical over 8 bases. Germline CDR1 is SEHNR and CDR2 is FQNEAQ (reference sequence). V shed 3 bases, J shed 3 bases, and the junction held 0 bases outside the gene matches. The CDR3 covers 13 residues. The CDR3 protein is CASSLTGDYGYTF. The CDR3 DNA reads TGTGCCAGCAGCTTGACAGGGGACTATGGCTACACCTTC. Full variable domain (remainder filled in from reference TRBV7-9 and TRBJ1-2): DTGVSQNPRHKITKRGQNVTFRCDPISEHNRLYWYRQTLGQGPEFLTYFQNEAQLEKSRLLSDRFSAERPKGSFSTLEIQRTEQGDSAMYLCASSLTGDYGYTFGSGTRLTVV.

This clonotype came up many times. The chain uses TRBV29-1 and TRBJ1-2, with a weak D call TRBD1 (5 bases). V lost 7 bases, J lost 4 bases, and 13 bases lay in between. The CDR3 totals 12 residues. Germline V CDR1 and CDR2: SQVTM, ANQGSEA. CDR3 region: CSAPRGTYGYTF. The CDR3 nucleotides are TGCAGCGCCCCACGAGGGACCTATGGCTACACCTTC.

This clonotype has at least ten counts. The chain combines TRBV5-6 with TRBJ2-1; D may correspond to TRBD1 or TRBD2 (5 bases each). CDR3 length: 14 amino acids. The V and J ends lost 4 bases and 4 bases respectively, with 12 bases between them. In germline, CDR1 is SGHDT, CDR2 YYEEEE. The CDR3 coding sequence is TGTGCCAGCAGCGGTATGGGACCGTACAATGAGCAGTTCTTC. It translates to CASSGMGPYNEQFF.

This clonotype was picked up many times. V gene TRBV27 combines with J gene TRBJ2-5, with 12 positions matching TRBD1. With 1 base clipped from V and 2 bases from J, the junction kept 8 bases outside the gene matches. CDR3 length: 18 residues. Germline assignment: CDR1 MNHEY and CDR2 SMNVEV (reference sequence). This chain's CDR3 is CASSLYSLGQGAQETQYF. The DNA for the CDR3 is TGTGCCAGCAGTTTATATTCCCTGGGACAGGGGGCACAAGAGACCCAGTACTTC.

This clonotype was seen only a few times. The chain carries TRBV27 and TRBJ2-7; the D gene is possibly TRBD2 (6 bases). CDR1 and CDR2 (germline): MNHEY, SMNVEV (reference sequence). V lost 5 bases to trimming and J lost 1 base, with 18 bases between them. The CDR3 has 16 amino acids. The CDR3 here is CASSKNLAVFSYEQYF. CDR3 nucleotides: TGTGCCAGCAGTAAAAACTTAGCGGTCTTTTCCTACGAGCAGTACTTC.

A remark on this clonotype: A much larger clonotype is one base distant, so this may be a read error. This rearrangement joins TRBV12-3 or TRBV12-4 to TRBJ2-3; D is possibly TRBD1 (6 bases). The CDR3 has 12 amino acids. CDR3 residues: CAGRQVTDTQYF. The CDR3 nucleotides are TGTGCCGGCAGACAGGTCACAGATACGCAGTATTTT.

This clonotype was seen many times. The CDR3 nucleotides read TGTGCCAGCAGTGAAGTAGGGGGTTCTAGCGTGTACAATGAGCAGTTCTTC. This codes for CASSEVGGSSVYNEQFF. V usage is TRBV2 and J usage is TRBJ2-1; D might be TRBD1 or TRBD2, each matching 6 bases. This CDR3 has 17 amino acids. Germline lookup yields CDR1 SNHLY and CDR2 FYNNEI. Deletions cut 1 base from V and 4 bases from J, with 17 bases between.

This clonotype has just a few counts. The chain couples TRBV7-3 to TRBJ2-1; TRBD2 matches at 9 bases. CDR3 length equals 16 residues. Per the germline V gene, CDR1 is SGHTA and CDR2 is FQGTGA. V was pared by 5 bases and J by 6 bases, with 11 bases of the junction left unmatched. The CDR3 protein is CASSPILAGAFNEQFF. Written as DNA, the CDR3 is TGTGCCAGCAGCCCGATCTTAGCGGGAGCCTTCAATGAGCAGTTCTTC.